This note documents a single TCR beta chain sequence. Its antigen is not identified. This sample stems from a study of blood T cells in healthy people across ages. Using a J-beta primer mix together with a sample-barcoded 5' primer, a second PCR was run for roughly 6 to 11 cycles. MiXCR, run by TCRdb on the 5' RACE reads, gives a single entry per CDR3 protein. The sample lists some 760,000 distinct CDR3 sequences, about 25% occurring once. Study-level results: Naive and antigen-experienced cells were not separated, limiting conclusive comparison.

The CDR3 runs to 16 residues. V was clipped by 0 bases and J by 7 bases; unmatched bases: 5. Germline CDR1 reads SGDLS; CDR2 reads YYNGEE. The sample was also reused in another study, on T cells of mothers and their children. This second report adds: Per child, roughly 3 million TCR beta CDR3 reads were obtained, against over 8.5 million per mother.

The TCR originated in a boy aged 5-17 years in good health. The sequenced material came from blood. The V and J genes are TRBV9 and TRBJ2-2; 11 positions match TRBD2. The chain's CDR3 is CASSVATSGSGGELFF. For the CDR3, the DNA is TGTGCCAGCAGCGTAGCAACTAGCGGGAGTGGCGGGGAGCTGTTTTTT.